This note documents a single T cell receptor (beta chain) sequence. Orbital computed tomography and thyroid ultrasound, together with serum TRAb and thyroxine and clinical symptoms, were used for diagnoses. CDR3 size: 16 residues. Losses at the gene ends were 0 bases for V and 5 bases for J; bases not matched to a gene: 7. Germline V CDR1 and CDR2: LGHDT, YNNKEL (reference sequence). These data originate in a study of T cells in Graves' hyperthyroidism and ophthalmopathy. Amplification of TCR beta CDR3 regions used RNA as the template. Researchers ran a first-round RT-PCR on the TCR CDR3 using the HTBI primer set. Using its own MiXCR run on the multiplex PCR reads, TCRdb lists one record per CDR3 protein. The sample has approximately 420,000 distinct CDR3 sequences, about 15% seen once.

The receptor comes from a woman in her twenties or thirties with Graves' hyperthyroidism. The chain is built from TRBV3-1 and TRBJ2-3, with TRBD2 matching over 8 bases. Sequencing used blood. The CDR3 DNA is TGTGCCAGCAGCCAAGATCACGGGAGGGCTGGAGATACGCAGTATTTT. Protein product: CASSQDHGRAGDTQYF.